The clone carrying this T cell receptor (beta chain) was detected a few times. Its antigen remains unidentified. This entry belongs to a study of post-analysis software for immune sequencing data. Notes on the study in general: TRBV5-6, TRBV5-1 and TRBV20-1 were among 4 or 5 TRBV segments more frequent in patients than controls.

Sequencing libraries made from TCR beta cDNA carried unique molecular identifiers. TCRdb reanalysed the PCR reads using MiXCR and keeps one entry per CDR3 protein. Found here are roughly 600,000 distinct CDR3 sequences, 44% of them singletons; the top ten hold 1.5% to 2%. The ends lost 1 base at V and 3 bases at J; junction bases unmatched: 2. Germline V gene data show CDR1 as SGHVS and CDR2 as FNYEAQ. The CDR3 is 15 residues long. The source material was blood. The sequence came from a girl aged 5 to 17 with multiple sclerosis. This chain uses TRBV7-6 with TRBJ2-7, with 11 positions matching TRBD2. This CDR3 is CASSLGGTSGYEQYF. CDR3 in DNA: TGTGCCAGCAGCTTAGGGGGGACTAGCGGCTACGAGCAGTACTTC.